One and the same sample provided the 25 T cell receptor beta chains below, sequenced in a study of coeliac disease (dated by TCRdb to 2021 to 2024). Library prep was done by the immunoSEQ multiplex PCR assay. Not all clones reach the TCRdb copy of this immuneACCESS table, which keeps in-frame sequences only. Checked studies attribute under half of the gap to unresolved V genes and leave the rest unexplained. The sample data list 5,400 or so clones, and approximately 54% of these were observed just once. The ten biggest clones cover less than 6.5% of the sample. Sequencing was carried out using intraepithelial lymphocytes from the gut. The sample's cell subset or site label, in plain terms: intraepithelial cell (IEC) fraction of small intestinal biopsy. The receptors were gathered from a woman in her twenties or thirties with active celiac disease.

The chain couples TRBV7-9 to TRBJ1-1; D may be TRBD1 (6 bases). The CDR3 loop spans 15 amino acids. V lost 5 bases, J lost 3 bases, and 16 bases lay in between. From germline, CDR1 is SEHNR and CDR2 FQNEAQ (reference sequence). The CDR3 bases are TGTGCCAGCAGCCCATTGGGGGCGGGTGACACTGAAGCTTTCTTT. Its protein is CASSPLGAGDTEAFF.

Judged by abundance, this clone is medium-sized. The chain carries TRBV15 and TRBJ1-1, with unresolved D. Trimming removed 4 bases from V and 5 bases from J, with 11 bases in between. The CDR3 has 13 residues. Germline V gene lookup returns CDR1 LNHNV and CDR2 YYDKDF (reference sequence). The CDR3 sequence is CATSIGSGTEAFF. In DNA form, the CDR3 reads TGTGCCACCAGCATAGGAAGCGGGACTGAAGCTTTCTTT.

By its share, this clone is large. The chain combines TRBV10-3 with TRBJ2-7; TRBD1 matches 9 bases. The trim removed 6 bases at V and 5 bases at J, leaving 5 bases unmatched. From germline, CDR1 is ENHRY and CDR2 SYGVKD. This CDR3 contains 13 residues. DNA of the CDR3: TGTGCCATCAGGGGACAGGGACCCCACGAGCAGTACTTC. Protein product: CAIRGQGPHEQYF.

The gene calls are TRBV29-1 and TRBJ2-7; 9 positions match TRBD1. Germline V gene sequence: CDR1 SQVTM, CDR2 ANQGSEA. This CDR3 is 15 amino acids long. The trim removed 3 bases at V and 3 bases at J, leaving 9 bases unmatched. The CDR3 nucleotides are TGCAGCGTTGAGGTGGCGGGACAGGGAGACTACGAGCAGTACTTC. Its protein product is CSVEVAGQGDYEQYF.

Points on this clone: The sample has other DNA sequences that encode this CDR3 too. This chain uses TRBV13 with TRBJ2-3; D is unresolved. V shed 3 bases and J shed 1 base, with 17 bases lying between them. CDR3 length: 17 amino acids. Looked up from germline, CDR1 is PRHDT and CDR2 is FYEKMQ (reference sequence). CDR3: CASSFSTGGVGTDTQYF. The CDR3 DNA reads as TGTGCCAGCAGCTTCTCAACGGGTGGCGTGGGCACAGATACGCAGTATTTT. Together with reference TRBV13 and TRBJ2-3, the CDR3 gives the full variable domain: AAGVIQSPRHLIKEKRETATLKCYPIPRHDTVYWYQQGPGQDPQFLISFYEKMQSDKGSIPDRFSAQQFSDYHSELNMSSLELGDSALYFCASSFSTGGVGTDTQYFGPGTRLTVL.

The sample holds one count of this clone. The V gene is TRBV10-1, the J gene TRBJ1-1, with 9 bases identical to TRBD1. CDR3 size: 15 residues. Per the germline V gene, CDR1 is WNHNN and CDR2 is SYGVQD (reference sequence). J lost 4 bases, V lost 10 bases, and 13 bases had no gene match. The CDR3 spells CATSRQGVPFTEAFF. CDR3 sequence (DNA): TGCGCCACCTCAAGACAGGGGGTGCCTTTCACTGAAGCTTTCTTT.

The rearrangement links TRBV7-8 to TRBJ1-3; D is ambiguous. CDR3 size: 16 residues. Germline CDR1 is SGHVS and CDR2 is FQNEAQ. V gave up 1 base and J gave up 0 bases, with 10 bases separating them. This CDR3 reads CASSLVAGFSGNTIYF. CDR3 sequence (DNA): TGTGCCAGCAGCTTAGTGGCAGGTTTCTCTGGAAACACCATATATTTT.

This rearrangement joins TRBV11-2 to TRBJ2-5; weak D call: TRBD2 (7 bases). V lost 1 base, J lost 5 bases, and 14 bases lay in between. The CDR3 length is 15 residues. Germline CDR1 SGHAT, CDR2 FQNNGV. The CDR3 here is CASSLGRGAGETQYF. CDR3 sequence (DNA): TGTGCCAGCAGCTTAGGTCGGGGGGCAGGGGAGACCCAGTACTTC.

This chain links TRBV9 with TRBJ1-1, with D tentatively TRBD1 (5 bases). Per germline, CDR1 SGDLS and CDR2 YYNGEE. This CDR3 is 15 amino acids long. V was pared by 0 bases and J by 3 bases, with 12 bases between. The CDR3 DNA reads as TGTGCCAGCAGCGTAGGGTCAGGGTGGGACACTGAAGCTTTCTTT. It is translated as CASSVGSGWDTEAFF.

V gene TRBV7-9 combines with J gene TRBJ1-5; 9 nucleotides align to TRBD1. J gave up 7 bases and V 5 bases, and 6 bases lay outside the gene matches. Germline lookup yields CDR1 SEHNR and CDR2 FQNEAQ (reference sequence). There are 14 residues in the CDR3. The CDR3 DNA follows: TGTGCCAGCAGCCGGACAGGGGTAAGCCAGCCCCAGCATTTT. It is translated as CASSRTGVSQPQHF.

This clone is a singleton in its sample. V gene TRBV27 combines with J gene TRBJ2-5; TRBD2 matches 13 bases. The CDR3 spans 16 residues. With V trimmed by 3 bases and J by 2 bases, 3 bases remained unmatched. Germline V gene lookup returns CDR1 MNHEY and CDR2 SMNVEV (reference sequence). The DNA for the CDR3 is TGTGCCAGCAGTTTGATACTAGCGGGGGGGCAAGAGACCCAGTACTTC. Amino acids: CASSLILAGGQETQYF.

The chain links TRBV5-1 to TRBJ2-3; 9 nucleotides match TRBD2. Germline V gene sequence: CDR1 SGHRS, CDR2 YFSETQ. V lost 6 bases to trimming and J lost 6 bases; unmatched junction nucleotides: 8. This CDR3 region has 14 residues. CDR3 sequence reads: CASNLAGARDTQYF. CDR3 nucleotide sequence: TGCGCCAGCAACTTAGCGGGGGCAAGGGATACGCAGTATTTT. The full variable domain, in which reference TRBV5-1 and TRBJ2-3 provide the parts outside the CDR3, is KAGVTQTPRYLIKTRGQQVTLSCSPISGHRSVSWYQQTPGQGLQFLFEYFSETQRNKGNFPGRFSGRQFSNSRSEMNVSTLELGDSALYLCASNLAGARDTQYFGPGTRLTVL.

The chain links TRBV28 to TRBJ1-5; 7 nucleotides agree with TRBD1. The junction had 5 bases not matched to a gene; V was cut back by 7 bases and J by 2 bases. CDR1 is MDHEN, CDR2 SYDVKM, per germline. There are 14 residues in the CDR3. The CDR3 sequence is CASTGGQGNQPQHF. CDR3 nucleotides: TGTGCCAGCACCGGCGGACAGGGCAATCAGCCCCAGCATTTT.

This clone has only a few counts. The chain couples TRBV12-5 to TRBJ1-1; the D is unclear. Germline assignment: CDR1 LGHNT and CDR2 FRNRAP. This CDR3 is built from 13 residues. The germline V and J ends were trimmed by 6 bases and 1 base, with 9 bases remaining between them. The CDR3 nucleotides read TGTGCTAGTGGCCCGGCGGGGAACACTGAAGCTTTCTTT. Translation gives CASGPAGNTEAFF.

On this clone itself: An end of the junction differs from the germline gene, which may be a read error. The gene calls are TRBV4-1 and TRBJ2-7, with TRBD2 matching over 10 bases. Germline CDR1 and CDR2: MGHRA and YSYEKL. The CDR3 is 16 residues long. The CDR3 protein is CASSSRLAGHSYGQYF. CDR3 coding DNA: TGCGCCAGCAGCTCCAGACTAGCGGGCCACTCCTACGGGCAGTACTTC.

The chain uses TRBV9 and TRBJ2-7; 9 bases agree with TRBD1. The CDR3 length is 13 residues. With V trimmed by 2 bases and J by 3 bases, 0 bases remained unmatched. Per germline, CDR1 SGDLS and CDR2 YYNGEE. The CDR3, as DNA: TGTGCCAGCAGCGTGGACAGGGGCTACGAGCAGTACTTC. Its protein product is CASSVDRGYEQYF.

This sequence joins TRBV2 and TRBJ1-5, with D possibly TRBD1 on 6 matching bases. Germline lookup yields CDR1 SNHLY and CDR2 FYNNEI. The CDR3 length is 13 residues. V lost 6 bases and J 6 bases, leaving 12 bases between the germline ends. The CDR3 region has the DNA TGTGCCAGCAGGGACACAGGGATTCAGCCCCAGCATTTT. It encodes CASRDTGIQPQHF.

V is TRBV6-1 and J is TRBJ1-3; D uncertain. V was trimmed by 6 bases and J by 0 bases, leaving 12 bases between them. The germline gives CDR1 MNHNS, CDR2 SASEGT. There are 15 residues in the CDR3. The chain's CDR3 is CASRRPPGSGNTIYF. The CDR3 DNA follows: TGTGCCAGCAGGAGACCCCCGGGCTCTGGAAACACCATATATTTT.

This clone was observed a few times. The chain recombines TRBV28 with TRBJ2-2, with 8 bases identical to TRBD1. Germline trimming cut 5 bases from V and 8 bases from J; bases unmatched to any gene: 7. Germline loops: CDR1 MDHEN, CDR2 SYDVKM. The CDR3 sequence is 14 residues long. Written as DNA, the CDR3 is TGTGCCAGCAGTGAAACAGGGGGAGTTGGGGAGCTGTTTTTT. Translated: CASSETGGVGELFF.

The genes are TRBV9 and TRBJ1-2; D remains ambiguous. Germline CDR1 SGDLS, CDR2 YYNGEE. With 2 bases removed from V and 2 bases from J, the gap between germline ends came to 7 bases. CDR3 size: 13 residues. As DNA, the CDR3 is TGTGCCAGCAGCGTTGCGGGGAACTATGGCTACACCTTC. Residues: CASSVAGNYGYTF.

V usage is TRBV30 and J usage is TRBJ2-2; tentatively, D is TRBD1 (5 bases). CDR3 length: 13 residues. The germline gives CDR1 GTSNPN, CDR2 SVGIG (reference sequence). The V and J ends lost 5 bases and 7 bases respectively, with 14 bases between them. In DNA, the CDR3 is TGTGCCTGGGATCAAGGGGTTCACGGGGAGCTGTTTTTT. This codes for CAWDQGVHGELFF.

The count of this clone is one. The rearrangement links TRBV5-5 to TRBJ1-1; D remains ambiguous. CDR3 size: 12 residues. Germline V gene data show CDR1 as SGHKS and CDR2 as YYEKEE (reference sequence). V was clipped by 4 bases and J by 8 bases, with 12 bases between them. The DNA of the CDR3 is TGTGCCAGCAGCGGAGGGCTGGCGGAAGCTTTCTTT. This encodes CASSGGLAEAFF.

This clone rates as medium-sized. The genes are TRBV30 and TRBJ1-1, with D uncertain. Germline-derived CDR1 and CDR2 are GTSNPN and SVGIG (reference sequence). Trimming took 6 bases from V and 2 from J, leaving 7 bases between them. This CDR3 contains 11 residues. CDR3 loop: CACVLNTEAFF. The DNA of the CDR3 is TGTGCCTGCGTCCTTAACACTGAAGCTTTCTTT.

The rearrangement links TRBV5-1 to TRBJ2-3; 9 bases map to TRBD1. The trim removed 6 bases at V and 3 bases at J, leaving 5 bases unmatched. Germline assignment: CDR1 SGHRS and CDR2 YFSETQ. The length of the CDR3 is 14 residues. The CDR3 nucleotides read TGCGCCAGCAAAACGGGACAGGGAACAGATACGCAGTATTTT. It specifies CASKTGQGTDTQYF.

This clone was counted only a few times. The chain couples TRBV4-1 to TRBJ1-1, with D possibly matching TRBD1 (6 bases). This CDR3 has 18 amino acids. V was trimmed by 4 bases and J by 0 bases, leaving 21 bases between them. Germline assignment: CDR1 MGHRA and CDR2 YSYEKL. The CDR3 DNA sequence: TGCGCCAGCAGCCTACTGATAGGACTGGGGGACATGAACACTGAAGCTTTCTTT. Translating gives CASSLLIGLGDMNTEAFF.